This TCR beta chain came from a study of early T cells in non-severe SARS-CoV-2 infection. The wider study: Sequencing input comprised bulk RNA from unsorted whole blood; chain pairing was not available. Study findings and constraints: VDJdb-based matching was biased toward anti-spike CD8 responses and missed private and CD4 specificities.

This clonotype was seen ten or more times. The antigen is not known. Attachment of unique molecular identifiers to individual cDNA molecules was performed. MiXCR was run by TCRdb on the 5' RACE reads, yielding one entry per CDR3 protein. The sample carries about 20,000 distinct CDR3 sequences, about 3.7% recorded once. Germline V gives CDR1 SGHTA, CDR2 FQGTGA. V was clipped by 2 bases and J by 7 bases, with 9 bases between them. This CDR3 is 13 amino acids long. The receptor comes from an adult who was a healthcare worker with PCR-confirmed SARS-CoV-2 infection or an uninfected control (not recorded which). This chain uses TRBV7-3 with TRBJ2-1; perhaps TRBD2 as D (5 bases). Sequenced: whole blood. The CDR3, as DNA: TGTGCCAGCAGCTTATTCCGGGGAAATGAGCAGTTCTTC. Translated, it gives CASSLFRGNEQFF. The full variable domain, completed using reference TRBV7-3 and TRBJ2-1, is GAGVSQTPSNKVTEKGKYVELRCDPISGHTALYWYRQSLGQGPEFLIYFQGTGAADDSGLPNDRFFAVRPEGSVSTLKIQRTERGDSAVYLCASSLFRGNEQFFGPGTRLTVL.